This TCR beta chain was documented in a study of blood T cell repertoires in COVID-19. Study at large: COVID-19 samples, acute and convalescent, were from the United States, Italy and Spain. From T cells, B-cell-depleted T cells, or PBMCs came the material, which was cDNA or gDNA.

Germline values: CDR1 LNHNV, CDR2 YYDKDF (reference sequence). The J segment lost 4 bases and the V segment lost 1 base, leaving 5 bases of the junction unmatched. The CDR3 is 16 amino acids. In the authors' workflow: Nucleated cell counts were estimated from reference gene primer amplification. TCRdb's copy holds only in-frame clones and misses some; the assay was immunoSEQ multiplex PCR. Clone size and V and J calls were adopted from that table, with D and trimming inferred from the DNA. The data hold tens of thousands of clones, with about 91% observed a single time. The sample comprised peripheral blood. J is TRBJ2-1 and V is TRBV15; 9 bases align to TRBD2. The clonotype originates from a woman older than 75 with acute or convalescent COVID-19. The CDR3 loop is CATSRVLLAGYNEQFF. The CDR3 DNA sequence: TGTGCCACCAGCAGAGTTTTGCTAGCGGGGTACAATGAGCAGTTCTTC.